This TCR beta chain was sequenced in a study of CD8 T cells in ankylosing spondylitis. Concerning this clonotype: Its antigen is unknown.

Germline V lookup: CDR1 MNHEY, CDR2 SMNVEV (reference sequence). CDR3 size: 14 residues. V was clipped by 8 bases and J by 5 bases, with 17 bases between them. Findings and limits, study-wide: It appeared that ankylosing spondylitis blood was characterized by a TCR beta motif of fewer than 10 highly homologous variants. The clones that were linked to disease were reported to be significantly enriched in matched synovial fluid samples from ankylosing spondylitis patients. With a CD8+ phenotype, disease-linked clones were relatively rare in peripheral blood. Previously reported in reactive arthritis synovial fluid and blood were some of the motif variants.

By quantitative 5'-RACE with molecular barcodes, the TCR beta libraries were made. TCRdb re-called the 5' RACE reads with MiXCR, one entry per CDR3 protein. The sample lists around 220,000 distinct CDR3 sequences; around 20% were seen once. V usage is TRBV27 and J usage is TRBJ2-3; D not resolved. Sequenced sample: blood, either unsorted or a sorted T cell fraction (not recorded which). This TCR was sampled from a male donor with ankylosing spondylitis. CDR3 region: CASSPIPYGDTQYF. CDR3 nucleotides: TGTGCCAGCTCTCCTATCCCTTACGGAGATACGCAGTATTTT.